This T cell receptor (beta chain) was captured in a study of shared clonotypes between healthy human individuals. Germline assignment: CDR1 SEHNR and CDR2 FQNEAQ (reference sequence). After removal of 6 bases from V and 13 bases from J, the junction contained 14 bases not matched to a gene. This CDR3 is 14 amino acids long. Study-wide findings and caveats: For naive CD4 cells, roughly 5% of clonotypes were shared across a handful of donors. Exclusively blood specimens were collected; tissue repertoires likely differ. Compared with memory subsets, naive subsets generally had larger estimated richness. The study found lower generation probabilities in non-shared clonotypes than in those shared by all four donors.

CD8 cells classed as naive were CD45RO-negative and positively selected for CCR7, excluding terminally differentiated effector memory CD45RA+ cells. Sequencing used immunoSEQ multiplex PCR; TCRdb keeps in-frame clones, though not all of them. The profile covers about 2 million clones, with over 85% appearing a single time and 1% to 1.3% taken by the ten largest. As for this clone: Its antigen is still unknown.

The clonotype originates from a man in his late teens or twenties in good health. The sequencing sample was made of naive CD8+ T cells sorted from blood. The chain combines TRBV7-9 with TRBJ2-1; 8 bases map to TRBD1. The CDR3 coding sequence is TGTGCCAGCAGTCCTGCAGGGGGCGGCGTGGGTCAGTTCTTC. Translated: CASSPAGGGVGQFF. The full variable domain, rest sourced from reference TRBV7-9 and TRBJ2-1, is DTGVSQNPRHKITKRGQNVTFRCDPISEHNRLYWYRQTLGQGPEFLTYFQNEAQLEKSRLLSDRFSAERPKGSFSTLEIQRTEQGDSAMYLCASSPAGGGVGQFFGPGTRLTVL.